Listed below are T cell receptor beta chains from one sample, sequenced in a study of blood T cell repertoires in COVID-19. Measured with immunoSEQ multiplex PCR; TCRdb has only the in-frame clones, and not every one. The data show about 110,000 clones, with roughly 80% seen just once and just over 15% held by the top ten. Material for sequencing was peripheral blood. The receptor source for this set is an elderly woman with acute or convalescent COVID-19. Each CDR3 is given with its conserved first and last residue. Each record gives: V gene, J gene, CDR3 length, D gene, clone size, CDR3 DNA, CDR3 protein. A D gene is named only where the DNA matches it firmly. Clone size is stated in some rows and not others, as once, few, many or a class when expanded.

v_call: TRBV5-4; j_call: TRBJ2-3; cdr3_length: 15; d_call: TRBD2; clone_size: .; cdr3_nt: TGTGCCACAGAGGAGCGGGATTACCCCACAGATACGCAGTATTTT; cdr3_aa: CATEERDYPTDTQYF
v_call: TRBV5-4; j_call: TRBJ2-3; cdr3_length: 14; d_call: .; clone_size: .; cdr3_nt: TGTGCCAGCAGCTCTCATAGCGGCACAGATACGCAGTATTTT; cdr3_aa: CASSSHSGTDTQYF
v_call: TRBV4-1; j_call: TRBJ1-4; cdr3_length: 14; d_call: TRBD1; clone_size: .; cdr3_nt: TGCGCCAGCAGCCCGGGACAGGTCAATGAAAAACTGTTTTTT; cdr3_aa: CASSPGQVNEKLFF
v_call: TRBV6-1; j_call: TRBJ1-6; cdr3_length: 14; d_call: TRBD1; clone_size: .; cdr3_nt: TGTGCCAGCAGTGAAGGGACAGGGAGACCGGCCCTCCACTTT; cdr3_aa: CASSEGTGRPALHF
v_call: TRBV6-4; j_call: TRBJ2-6; cdr3_length: 15; d_call: .; clone_size: .; cdr3_nt: TGTGCCAGCAGTGGAGGGGGTTCTGGGGCCAACGTCCTGACTTTC; cdr3_aa: CASSGGGSGANVLTF
v_call: TRBV19; j_call: TRBJ1-2; cdr3_length: 15; d_call: TRBD1; clone_size: .; cdr3_nt: TGTGCCAGTAGTATGGGACAGGGGGGAAACTATGGCTACACCTTC; cdr3_aa: CASSMGQGGNYGYTF
v_call: TRBV27; j_call: TRBJ1-5; cdr3_length: 14; d_call: TRBD1; clone_size: .; cdr3_nt: TGTGCCAGCAGCCTGACAGGGGGAGATCAGCCCCAGCATTTT; cdr3_aa: CASSLTGGDQPQHF
v_call: TRBV5-4; j_call: TRBJ1-2; cdr3_length: 16; d_call: TRBD1; clone_size: .; cdr3_nt: TGTGCCAGCAGGGGGGCGGTTGGACAGGGAGACTATGGCTACACCTTC; cdr3_aa: CASRGAVGQGDYGYTF
v_call: TRBV20-1; j_call: TRBJ2-1; cdr3_length: 11; d_call: .; clone_size: .; cdr3_nt: TGCAGTGCTAAGAAGTCCGGGGAGCAGTTCTTC; cdr3_aa: CSAKKSGEQFF
v_call: TRBV2; j_call: TRBJ1-2; cdr3_length: 11; d_call: .; clone_size: .; cdr3_nt: TGTGCCAGCACCGAGGGGGATGGCTACACCTTC; cdr3_aa: CASTEGDGYTF
v_call: TRBV20-1; j_call: TRBJ2-1; cdr3_length: 14; d_call: TRBD2; clone_size: .; cdr3_nt: TGCAGTGCTAGTCTAGCGGGAGGTCGCAATGAGCAGTTCTTC; cdr3_aa: CSASLAGGRNEQFF
v_call: TRBV7-9; j_call: TRBJ2-5; cdr3_length: 13; d_call: TRBD1; clone_size: once; cdr3_nt: TGTGCCAGCAGCAGGGACAGGGAACAGACCCAGTACTTC; cdr3_aa: CASSRDREQTQYF
v_call: TRBV5-6; j_call: TRBJ2-3; cdr3_length: 16; d_call: TRBD2; clone_size: .; cdr3_nt: TGTGCCAGCAGCTATAGCGGGAGACCGAGCACAGATACGCAGTATTTT; cdr3_aa: CASSYSGRPSTDTQYF
v_call: TRBV19; j_call: TRBJ2-7; cdr3_length: 14; d_call: TRBD2; clone_size: .; cdr3_nt: TGTGCCAGTAGTGAGGGGCGTCGGGGGGACGAGCAGTACTTC; cdr3_aa: CASSEGRRGDEQYF
v_call: TRBV6-5; j_call: TRBJ2-1; cdr3_length: 16; d_call: .; clone_size: .; cdr3_nt: TGTGCCAGCAGTTACTCTCTAGCCAGCTTCTACAATGAGCAGTTCTTC; cdr3_aa: CASSYSLASFYNEQFF
v_call: TRBV29-1; j_call: TRBJ2-5; cdr3_length: 13; d_call: .; clone_size: .; cdr3_nt: TGCAGCGTTGATGAAGGGAGTGGTGAGACCCAGTACTTC; cdr3_aa: CSVDEGSGETQYF
v_call: TRBV20-1; j_call: TRBJ2-3; cdr3_length: 11; d_call: .; clone_size: .; cdr3_nt: TGCAGTGCTTTACAGGCAGATACGCAGTATTTT; cdr3_aa: CSALQADTQYF
v_call: TRBV4-1; j_call: TRBJ2-7; cdr3_length: 15; d_call: TRBD2; clone_size: .; cdr3_nt: TGCGCCAGCAGCCTACGGACTAGCGGGAACTACGAGCAGTACTTC; cdr3_aa: CASSLRTSGNYEQYF